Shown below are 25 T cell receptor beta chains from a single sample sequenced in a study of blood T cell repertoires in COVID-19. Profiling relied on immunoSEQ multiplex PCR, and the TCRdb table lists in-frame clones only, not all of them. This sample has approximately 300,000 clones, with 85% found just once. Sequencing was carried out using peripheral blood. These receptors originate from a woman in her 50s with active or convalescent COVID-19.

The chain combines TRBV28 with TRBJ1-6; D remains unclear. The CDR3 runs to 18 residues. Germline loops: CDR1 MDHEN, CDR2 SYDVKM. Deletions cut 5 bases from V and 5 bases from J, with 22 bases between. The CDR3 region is CASSDTPLGSVDNSPLHF. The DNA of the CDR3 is TGTGCCAGCAGTGATACCCCACTTGGGAGCGTTGATAATTCACCCCTCCACTTT. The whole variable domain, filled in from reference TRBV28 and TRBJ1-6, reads DVKVTQSSRYLVKRTGEKVFLECVQDMDHENMFWYRQDPGLGLRLIYFSYDVKMKEKGDIPEGYSVSREKKERFSLILESASTNQTSMYLCASSDTPLGSVDNSPLHFGNGTRLTVT.

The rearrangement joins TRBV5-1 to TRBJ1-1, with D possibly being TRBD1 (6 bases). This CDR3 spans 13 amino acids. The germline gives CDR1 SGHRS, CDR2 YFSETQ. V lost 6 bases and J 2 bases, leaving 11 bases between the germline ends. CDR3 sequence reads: CASTGQTNTEAFF. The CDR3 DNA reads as TGCGCCAGCACCGGACAGACCAACACTGAAGCTTTCTTT.

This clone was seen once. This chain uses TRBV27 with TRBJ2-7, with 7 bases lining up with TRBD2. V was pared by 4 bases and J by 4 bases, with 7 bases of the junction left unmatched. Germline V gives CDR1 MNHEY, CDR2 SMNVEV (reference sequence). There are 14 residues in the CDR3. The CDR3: CASSWGGARYEQYF. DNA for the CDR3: TGTGCCAGCAGTTGGGGGGGTGCTCGGTACGAGCAGTACTTC.

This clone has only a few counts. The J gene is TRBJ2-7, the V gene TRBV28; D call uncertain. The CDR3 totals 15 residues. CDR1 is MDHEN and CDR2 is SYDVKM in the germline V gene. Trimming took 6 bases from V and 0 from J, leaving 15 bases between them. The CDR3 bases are TGTGCCAGCAGGCTGGCTCCCCTCCACTCCTACGAGCAGTACTTC. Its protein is CASRLAPLHSYEQYF.

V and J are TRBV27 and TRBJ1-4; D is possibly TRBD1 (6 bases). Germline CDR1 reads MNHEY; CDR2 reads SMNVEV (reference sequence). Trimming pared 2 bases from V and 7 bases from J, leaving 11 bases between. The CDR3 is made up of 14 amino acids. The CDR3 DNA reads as TGTGCCAGCAGTTTAACAGGGAGAAGTGAAAAACTGTTTTTT. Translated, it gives CASSLTGRSEKLFF.

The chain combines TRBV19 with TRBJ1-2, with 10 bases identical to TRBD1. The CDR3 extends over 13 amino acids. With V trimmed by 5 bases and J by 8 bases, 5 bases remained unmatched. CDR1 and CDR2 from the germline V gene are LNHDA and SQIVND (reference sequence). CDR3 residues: CASSFDRGPGYTF. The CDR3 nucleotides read TGTGCCAGTAGTTTTGACAGGGGGCCCGGCTACACCTTC.

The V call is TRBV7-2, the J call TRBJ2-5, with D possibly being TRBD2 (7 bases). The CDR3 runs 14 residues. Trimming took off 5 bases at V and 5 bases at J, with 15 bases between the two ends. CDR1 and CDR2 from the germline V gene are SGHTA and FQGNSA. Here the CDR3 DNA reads TGTGCCAGCAGCACCCGGGGGGCCATGGAGACCCAGTACTTC. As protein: CASSTRGAMETQYF. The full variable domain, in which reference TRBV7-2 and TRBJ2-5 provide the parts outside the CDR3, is GAGVSQSPSNKVTEKGKDVELRCDPISGHTALYWYRQSLGQGLEFLIYFQGNSAPDKSGLPSDRFSAERTGGSVSTLTIQRTQQEDSAVYLCASSTRGAMETQYFGPGTRLLVL.

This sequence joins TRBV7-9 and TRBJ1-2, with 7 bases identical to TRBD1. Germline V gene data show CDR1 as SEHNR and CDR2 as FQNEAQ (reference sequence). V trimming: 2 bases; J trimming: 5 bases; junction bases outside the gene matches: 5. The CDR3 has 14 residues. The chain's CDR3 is CASSLSGTDYGYTF. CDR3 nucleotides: TGTGCCAGCAGCTTATCCGGGACAGATTATGGCTACACCTTC.

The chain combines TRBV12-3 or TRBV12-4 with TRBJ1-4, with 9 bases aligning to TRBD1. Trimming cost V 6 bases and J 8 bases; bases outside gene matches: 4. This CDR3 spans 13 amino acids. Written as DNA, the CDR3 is TGTGCCAGCAGCTTGGGGACAGGGGAAAAACTGTTTTTT. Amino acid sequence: CASSLGTGEKLFF.

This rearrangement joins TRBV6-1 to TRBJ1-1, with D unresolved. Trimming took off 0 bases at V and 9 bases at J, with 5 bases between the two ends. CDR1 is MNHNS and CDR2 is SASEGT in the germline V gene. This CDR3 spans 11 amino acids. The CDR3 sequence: CASSEAVKAFF. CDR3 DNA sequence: TGTGCCAGCAGTGAAGCTGTCAAAGCTTTCTTT.

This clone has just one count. CDR3 amino acids: CASSSTLAGGSHEADTQYF. The CDR3 DNA reads as TGTGCCAGCAGCTCAACACTAGCGGGAGGCTCCCATGAGGCAGATACGCAGTATTTT. The chain combines TRBV13 with TRBJ2-3; 12 bases align to TRBD2. Germline CDR1 and CDR2: PRHDT and FYEKMQ (reference sequence). Losses at the gene ends were 4 bases for V and 4 bases for J; bases not matched to a gene: 15. The length of the CDR3 is 19 residues.

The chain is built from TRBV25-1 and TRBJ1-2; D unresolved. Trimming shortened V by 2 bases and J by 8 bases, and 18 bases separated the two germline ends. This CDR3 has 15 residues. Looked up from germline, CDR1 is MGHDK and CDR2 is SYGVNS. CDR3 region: CASSETGSRAGGYTF. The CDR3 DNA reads TGTGCCAGCAGTGAAACCGGGTCGAGAGCGGGGGGCTACACCTTC.

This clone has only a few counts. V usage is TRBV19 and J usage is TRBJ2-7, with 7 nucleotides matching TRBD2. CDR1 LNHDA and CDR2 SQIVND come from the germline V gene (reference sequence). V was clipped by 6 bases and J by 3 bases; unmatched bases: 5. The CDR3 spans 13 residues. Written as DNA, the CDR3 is TGTGCCAGTAGCGGACTAGTAAGCTACGAGCAGTACTTC. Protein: CASSGLVSYEQYF.

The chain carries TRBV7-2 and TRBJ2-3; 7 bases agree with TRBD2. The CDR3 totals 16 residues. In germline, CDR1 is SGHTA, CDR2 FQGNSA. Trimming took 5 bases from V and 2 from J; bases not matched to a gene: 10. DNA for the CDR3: TGTGCCAGCAGCCCACCCGGGCTAGCGGTCACAGATACGCAGTATTTT. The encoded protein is CASSPPGLAVTDTQYF.

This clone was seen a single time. Written as DNA, the CDR3 is TGTGCCAGCAGCGTAGATCAGGGGCTCTACACTGAAGCTTTCTTT. Protein product: CASSVDQGLYTEAFF. The V and J genes are TRBV9 and TRBJ1-1; the D gene is possibly TRBD1 (6 bases). Trimming took 0 bases from V and 3 from J, leaving 12 bases between them. This CDR3 region has 15 residues. CDR1 and CDR2 (germline): SGDLS, YYNGEE.

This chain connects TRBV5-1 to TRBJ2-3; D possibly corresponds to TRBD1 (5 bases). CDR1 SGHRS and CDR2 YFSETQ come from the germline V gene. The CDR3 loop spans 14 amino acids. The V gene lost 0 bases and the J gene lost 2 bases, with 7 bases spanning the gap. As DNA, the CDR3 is TGCGCCAGCAGCTTGGTGACAGTCACAGATACGCAGTATTTT. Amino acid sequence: CASSLVTVTDTQYF.

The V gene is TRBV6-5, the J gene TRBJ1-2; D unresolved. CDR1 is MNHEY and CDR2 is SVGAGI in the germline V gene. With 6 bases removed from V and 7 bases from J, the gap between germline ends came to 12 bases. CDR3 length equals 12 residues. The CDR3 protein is CASSSFFFGYTF. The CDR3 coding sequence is TGTGCCAGCAGCTCCTTCTTTTTTGGCTACACCTTC.

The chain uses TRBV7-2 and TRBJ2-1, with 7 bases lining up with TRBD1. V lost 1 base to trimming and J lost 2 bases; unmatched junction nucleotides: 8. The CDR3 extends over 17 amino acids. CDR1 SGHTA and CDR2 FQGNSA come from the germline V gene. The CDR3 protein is CASSLEGGGLPYNEQFF. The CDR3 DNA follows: TGTGCCAGCAGCTTAGAAGGGGGCGGGCTCCCCTACAATGAGCAGTTCTTC.

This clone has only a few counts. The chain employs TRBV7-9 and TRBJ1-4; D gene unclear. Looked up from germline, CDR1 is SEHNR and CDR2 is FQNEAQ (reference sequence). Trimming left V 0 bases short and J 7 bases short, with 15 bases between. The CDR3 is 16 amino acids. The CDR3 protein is CASSLAFKGRGEKLFF. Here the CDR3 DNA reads TGTGCCAGCAGCTTAGCTTTCAAGGGTCGGGGTGAAAAACTGTTTTTT.

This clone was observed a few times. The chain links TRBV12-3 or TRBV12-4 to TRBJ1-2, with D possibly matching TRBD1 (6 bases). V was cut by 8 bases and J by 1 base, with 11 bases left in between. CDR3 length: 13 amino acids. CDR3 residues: CASDQGGNYGYTF. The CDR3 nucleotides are TGTGCCAGCGACCAAGGGGGTAACTATGGCTACACCTTC.

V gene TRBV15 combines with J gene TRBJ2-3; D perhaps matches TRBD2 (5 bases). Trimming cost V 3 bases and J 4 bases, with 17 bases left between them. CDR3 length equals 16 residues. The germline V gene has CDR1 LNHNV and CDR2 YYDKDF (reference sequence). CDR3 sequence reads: CATSRGSGRLADTQYF. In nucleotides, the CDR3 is TGTGCCACCAGCAGGGGGTCGGGAAGGCTCGCAGATACGCAGTATTTT. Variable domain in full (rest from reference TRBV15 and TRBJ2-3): DAMVIQNPRYQVTQFGKPVTLSCSQTLNHNVMYWYQQKSSQAPKLLFHYYDKDFNNEADTPDNFQSRRPNTSFCFLDIRSPGLGDTAMYLCATSRGSGRLADTQYFGPGTRLTVL.

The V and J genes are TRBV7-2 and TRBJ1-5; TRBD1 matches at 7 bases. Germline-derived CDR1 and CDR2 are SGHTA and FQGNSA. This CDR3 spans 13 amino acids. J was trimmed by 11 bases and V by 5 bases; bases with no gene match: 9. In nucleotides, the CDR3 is TGTGCCAGCAGCCGAACGTTGACAGGGTCCCAGCATTTT. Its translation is CASSRTLTGSQHF.

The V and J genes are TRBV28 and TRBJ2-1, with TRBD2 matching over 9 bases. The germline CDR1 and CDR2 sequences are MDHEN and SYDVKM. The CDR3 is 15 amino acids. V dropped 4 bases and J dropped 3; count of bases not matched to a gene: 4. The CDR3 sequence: CASSSPAGGYNEQFF. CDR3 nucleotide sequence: TGTGCCAGCAGTTCGCCAGCGGGAGGCTACAATGAGCAGTTCTTC.

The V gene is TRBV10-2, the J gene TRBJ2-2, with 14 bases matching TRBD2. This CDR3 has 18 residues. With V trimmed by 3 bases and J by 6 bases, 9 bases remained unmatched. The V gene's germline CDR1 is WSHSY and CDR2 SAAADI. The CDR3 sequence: CASSESGTSGSKAGELFF. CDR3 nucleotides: TGCGCCAGCAGTGAATCCGGGACTAGCGGGAGTAAGGCCGGGGAGCTGTTTTTT.

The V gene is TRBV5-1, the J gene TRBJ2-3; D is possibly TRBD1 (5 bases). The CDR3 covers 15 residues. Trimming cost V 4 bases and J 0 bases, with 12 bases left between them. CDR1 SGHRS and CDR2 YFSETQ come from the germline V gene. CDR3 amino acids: CASSQQESSTDTQYF. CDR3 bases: TGCGCCAGCAGCCAACAGGAGTCTAGCACAGATACGCAGTATTTT.